Following are 7 T cell receptor beta chains from one sample sequenced in a study of shared clonotypes between healthy human individuals. TCRdb keeps only in-frame clones here, not all; method: immunoSEQ multiplex PCR. The sample lists 2 million or so clones, about 95% occurring once. Naive CD8 cells lacked CD45RO, underwent positive selection for CCR7 and left out terminally differentiated effector memory CD45RA+ cells. Sequencing used naive CD8+ T cells sorted from blood. The receptors stem from a man aged 18 to 30 in good health.

V and J are TRBV19 and TRBJ2-3, with D possibly TRBD1 on 5 matching bases. V lost 7 bases and J 4 bases, leaving 9 bases between the germline ends. CDR1 and CDR2 (germline): LNHDA, SQIVND (reference sequence). The CDR3 contains 12 residues. CDR3 amino acids: CASMGQADTQYF. The CDR3, as DNA: TGTGCCAGTATGGGGCAGGCAGATACGCAGTATTTT.

In its sample, this clone was seen once. This chain uses TRBV19 with TRBJ1-4, with D possibly TRBD1 on 5 matching bases. Per the germline V gene, CDR1 is LNHDA and CDR2 is SQIVND (reference sequence). This CDR3 contains 19 residues. V dropped 1 base and J dropped 12 bases, with 30 bases sitting between them. As DNA, the CDR3 is TGTGCCAGTAGTATAGGTGAGACGGACCGGGCCTATCCTCGAGGGGAACTGTTTTTT. Translating gives CASSIGETDRAYPRGELFF.

The chain links TRBV6-1 to TRBJ2-2, with a tentative D call TRBD1 (6 bases). Germline V gene sequence: CDR1 MNHNS, CDR2 SASEGT. V shed 7 bases and J shed 5 bases, with 8 bases lying between them. This CDR3 has 12 residues. The CDR3 nucleotides are TGTGCCAGCATAGGGGGAACCGGGGAGCTGTTTTTT. Translation: CASIGGTGELFF.

Concerning this clone: Other DNA variants within this sample encode the same CDR3. The chain uses TRBV6-5 and TRBJ2-1; D is unresolved. Germline V CDR1 and CDR2: MNHEY, SVGAGI. V was pared by 0 bases and J by 5 bases, with 5 bases between. This CDR3 comprises 13 residues. The CDR3 spells CASSYSDNNEQFF. The CDR3, as DNA: TGTGCCAGCAGTTACTCGGATAACAATGAGCAGTTCTTC.

The rearrangement uses TRBV27 and TRBJ1-4; 7 bases map to TRBD1. V was clipped by 3 bases and J by 8 bases; unmatched bases: 6. CDR3 length: 14 residues. The germline V gene has CDR1 MNHEY and CDR2 SMNVEV (reference sequence). The CDR3 loop reads CASSLGDRVEKLFF. CDR3 nucleotide sequence: TGTGCCAGCAGTTTGGGGGACAGAGTCGAAAAACTGTTTTTT.

This chain links TRBV2 with TRBJ1-6; 7 bases line up with TRBD1. J was trimmed by 7 bases and V by 7 bases; bases with no gene match: 7. Germline lookup yields CDR1 SNHLY and CDR2 FYNNEI. The CDR3 loop spans 14 amino acids. The CDR3 loop is CASIETGINSPLHF. In DNA form, the CDR3 reads TGTGCCAGCATCGAGACAGGGATAAATTCACCCCTCCACTTT.

As regards this clone: At one of its ends the junction is not consistent with the germline gene, which may arise from a read error. J is TRBJ2-2 and V is TRBV14, with D perhaps matching TRBD2 (5 bases). This CDR3 comprises 15 residues. In germline, CDR1 is SGHDN, CDR2 FVKESK. Here the CDR3 DNA reads TGTGCCAGCAGCCAGCAGAACCCCAACACCGGGGATCTGTTTTTT. Protein sequence: CASSQQNPNTGDLFF.